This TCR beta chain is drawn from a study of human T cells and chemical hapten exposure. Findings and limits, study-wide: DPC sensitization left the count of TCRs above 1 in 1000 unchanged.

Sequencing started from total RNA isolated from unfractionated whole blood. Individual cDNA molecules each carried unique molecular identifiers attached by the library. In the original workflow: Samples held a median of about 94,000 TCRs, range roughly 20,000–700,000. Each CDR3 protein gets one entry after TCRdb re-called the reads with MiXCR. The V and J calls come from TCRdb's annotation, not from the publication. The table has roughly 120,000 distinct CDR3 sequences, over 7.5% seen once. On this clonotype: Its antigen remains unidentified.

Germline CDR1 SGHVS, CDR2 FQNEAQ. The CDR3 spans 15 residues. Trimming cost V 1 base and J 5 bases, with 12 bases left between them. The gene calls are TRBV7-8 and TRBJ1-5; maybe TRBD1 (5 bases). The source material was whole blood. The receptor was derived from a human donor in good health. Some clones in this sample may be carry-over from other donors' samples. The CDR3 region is CASSLGFRDHQPQHF. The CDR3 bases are TGTGCCAGCAGCTTAGGTTTCAGGGACCATCAGCCCCAGCATTTT.